These T cell receptor beta chains were read from a single sample in a study of cytomegalovirus exposure and HLA in healthy donors. Profiling relied on immunoSEQ multiplex PCR, and the TCRdb table lists in-frame clones only, not all of them. The sample carries over 150,000 clones, about two thirds recorded once. Material for sequencing was PBMCs. The receptors shown here come from a woman aged 25 to 39 in good health and CMV-seronegative. Both conserved end residues are part of each CDR3. A D gene is named only where the DNA matches it firmly. Some rows mark clone size as missing; the rest say once, few, many or name a class of expanded clone.

j_call	clone_size	v_call	d_call	cdr3_aa	cdr3_nt
TRBJ2-1	NA	TRBV28	TRBD2	CASSLTLAGGYNEQFF	TGTGCCAGCAGTTTAACCCTAGCGGGAGGTTACAATGAGCAGTTCTTC
TRBJ1-6	NA	TRBV5-1	TRBD1	CASKARTGTNSPLHF	TGCGCCAGCAAGGCGCGGACAGGGACCAATTCACCCCTCCACTTT
TRBJ2-7	NA	TRBV2	NA	CASKSRLASYEQYF	TGTGCCAGCAAGAGTCGACTGGCGAGCTACGAGCAGTACTTC
TRBJ2-4	NA	TRBV23-1	NA	CASSNPSGTPKNIQYF	TGCGCCAGCAGTAACCCTTCCGGGACACCCAAAAACATTCAGTACTTC
TRBJ2-1	NA	TRBV6-6	NA	CASSRDSYNEQFF	TGTGCCAGCAGTCGGGACTCATATAATGAGCAGTTCTTC
TRBJ2-3	NA	TRBV11-2	TRBD1	CASSSRDRGRADTQYF	TGTGCCAGCAGCTCCCGGGACAGGGGGCGAGCAGATACGCAGTATTTT
TRBJ2-7	NA	TRBV5-1	NA	CASRDSLLAFPYEQYF	TGCGCCAGCAGGGACAGCTTACTAGCGTTCCCCTACGAGCAGTACTTC
TRBJ1-1	NA	TRBV10-2	TRBD1	CASSEPTGGVTEAFF	TGCGCCAGCAGTGAACCTACAGGGGGGGTCACTGAAGCTTTCTTT
TRBJ2-5	NA	TRBV29-1	TRBD2	CSGAGGQQETQYF	TGCAGCGGTGCGGGAGGGCAGCAAGAGACCCAGTACTTC
TRBJ1-1	NA	TRBV7-9	TRBD1	CASSFTGGTEAFF	TGTGCCAGCAGCTTCACAGGGGGTACTGAAGCTTTCTTT
TRBJ2-7	NA	TRBV9	NA	CASSVAWGNGYEQYF	TGTGCCAGCAGCGTAGCCTGGGGCAATGGCTACGAGCAGTACTTC
TRBJ1-2	NA	TRBV4-2	TRBD1	CASSPPGTGGVYGYTF	TGTGCCAGCAGCCCACCCGGGACAGGGGGCGTCTATGGCTACACCTTC
TRBJ1-1	NA	TRBV19	NA	CASSKQGLTEAFF	TGTGCCAGTAGTAAACAGGGATTAACTGAAGCTTTCTTT
TRBJ2-5	NA	TRBV19	NA	CAAGPQGETQYF	TGTGCCGCGGGCCCCCAGGGGGAGACCCAGTACTTC
TRBJ2-7	NA	TRBV27	NA	CASSYLQGLIHEQYF	TGTGCCAGCAGTTATTTACAGGGTCTTATTCACGAGCAGTACTTC
TRBJ1-1	NA	TRBV25-1	TRBD1	CANPDRGPVNTEAFF	TGTGCCAACCCCGACAGGGGCCCAGTGAACACTGAAGCTTTCTTT
TRBJ1-5	NA	TRBV2	TRBD1	CASSGLGTAHNQPQHF	TGTGCCAGCAGTGGGTTAGGGACAGCACACAATCAGCCCCAGCATTTT
TRBJ2-7	NA	TRBV4-1	NA	CASRPFGGTSYEQYF	TGCGCCAGCAGACCATTCGGAGGGACTTCCTACGAGCAGTACTTC
TRBJ1-3	NA	TRBV28	NA	CASGEVSSGNTIYF	TGTGCCAGTGGTGAGGTGTCCTCTGGAAACACCATATATTTT
TRBJ2-5	NA	TRBV15	NA	CATSRDRVWETQYF	TGTGCCACCAGCAGAGACAGGGTTTGGGAGACCCAGTACTTC
TRBJ2-7	NA	TRBV2	NA	CASREYSGEQYF	TGTGCCAGCAGAGAGTACAGTGGGGAGCAGTACTTC
TRBJ2-6	few	TRBV5-4	NA	CASGGGGKFPSGANVLTF	TGTGCCAGCGGCGGAGGCGGAAAATTTCCCTCTGGGGCCAACGTCCTGACTTTC
TRBJ2-5	NA	TRBV30	TRBD2	CAWTGLGLETQYF	TGTGCCTGGACCGGACTAGGATTGGAGACCCAGTACTTC
TRBJ2-7	few	TRBV20-1	NA	CSAISVWAQYF	TGCAGTGCTATTTCGGTCTGGGCGCAGTACTTC
TRBJ2-1	NA	TRBV5-1	TRBD1	CASSFLGQGLSSYNEQFF	TGCGCCAGCAGCTTTCTGGGACAGGGGTTGAGCTCCTACAATGAGCAGTTCTTC
TRBJ2-1	NA	TRBV29-1	TRBD2	CSVEIFGGLAGNEQFF	TGCAGCGTTGAAATTTTCGGGGGGCTAGCGGGGAATGAGCAGTTCTTC
TRBJ2-7	NA	TRBV4-3	TRBD2	CASSQYIGLAGVYEQYF	TGCGCCAGCAGCCAATACATTGGTCTAGCGGGAGTATACGAGCAGTACTTC
TRBJ1-2	once	TRBV4-1	TRBD1	CASSQEGGQGRYGYTF	TGCGCCAGCAGCCAAGAAGGGGGACAGGGCCGATATGGCTACACCTTC
TRBJ1-2	NA	TRBV4-2	TRBD1	CASSQADREPRGYTF	TGTGCCAGCAGCCAAGCGGACAGGGAGCCTAGAGGCTACACCTTC
TRBJ1-6	NA	TRBV4-3	NA	CASSQDRDAISPLHF	TGCGCCAGCAGCCAAGATCGGGATGCTATTTCACCCCTCCACTTT
TRBJ2-5	NA	TRBV30	NA	CAWSVRWGETQYF	TGTGCCTGGAGTGTACGTTGGGGCGAGACCCAGTACTTC
TRBJ1-1	NA	TRBV9	TRBD1	CASSAPVGTENTEAFF	TGTGCCAGCAGCGCCCCGGTGGGGACAGAGAACACTGAAGCTTTCTTT
TRBJ1-2	NA	TRBV28	NA	CASSFPGNYGYTF	TGTGCCAGCAGTTTCCCGGGGAACTATGGCTACACCTTC
TRBJ2-5	NA	TRBV4-2	NA	CASSQDIQGETQYF	TGTGCCAGCAGCCAAGATATCCAGGGGGAGACCCAGTACTTC
TRBJ2-1	NA	TRBV4-2	TRBD2	CASSQDFSGGPVTYNEQFF	TGTGCCAGCAGCCAAGACTTTAGCGGGGGCCCTGTCACTTACAATGAGCAGTTCTTC
TRBJ1-2	NA	TRBV4-3	NA	CASKSDSGLNYGYTF	TGCGCCAGCAAAAGTGATTCGGGACTTAACTATGGCTACACCTTC
TRBJ2-5	few	TRBV27	TRBD2	CASQRGGGVTQYF	TGTGCCAGTCAGCGGGGGGGCGGTGTGACCCAGTACTTC
TRBJ2-3	once	TRBV4-2	TRBD2	CASSQDGRTSGSSTDTQYF	TGTGCCAGCAGCCAAGATGGGAGGACTAGCGGGTCTAGCACAGATACGCAGTATTTT
TRBJ1-2	NA	TRBV19	TRBD1	CASRSTGTARGYTF	TGTGCCAGTAGATCAACAGGGACAGCAAGGGGCTACACCTTC
TRBJ2-2	NA	TRBV7-3	NA	CASSLTAGMNTGELFF	TGTGCCAGCAGCTTAACGGCAGGGATGAACACCGGGGAGCTGTTTTTT